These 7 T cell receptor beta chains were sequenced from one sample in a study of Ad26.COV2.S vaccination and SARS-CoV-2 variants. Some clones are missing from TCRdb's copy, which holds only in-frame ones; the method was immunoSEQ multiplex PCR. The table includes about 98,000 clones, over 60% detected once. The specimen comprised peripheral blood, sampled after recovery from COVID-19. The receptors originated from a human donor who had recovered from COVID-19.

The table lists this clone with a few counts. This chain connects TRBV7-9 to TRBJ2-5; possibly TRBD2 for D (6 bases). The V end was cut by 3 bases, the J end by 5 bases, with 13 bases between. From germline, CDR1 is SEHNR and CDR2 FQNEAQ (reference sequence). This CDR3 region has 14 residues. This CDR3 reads CASSLGLASETQYF. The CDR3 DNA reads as TGTGCCAGCAGCTTGGGGCTAGCGTCGGAGACCCAGTACTTC. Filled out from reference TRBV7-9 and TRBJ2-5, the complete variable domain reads DTGVSQNPRHKITKRGQNVTFRCDPISEHNRLYWYRQTLGQGPEFLTYFQNEAQLEKSRLLSDRFSAERPKGSFSTLEIQRTEQGDSAMYLCASSLGLASETQYFGPGTRLLVL.

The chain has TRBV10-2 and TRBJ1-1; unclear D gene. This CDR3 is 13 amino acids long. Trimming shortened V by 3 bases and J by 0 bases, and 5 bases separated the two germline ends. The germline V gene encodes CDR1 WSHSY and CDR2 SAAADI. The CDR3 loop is CASSEDVNTEAFF. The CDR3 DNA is TGCGCCAGCAGTGAAGATGTGAACACTGAAGCTTTCTTT.

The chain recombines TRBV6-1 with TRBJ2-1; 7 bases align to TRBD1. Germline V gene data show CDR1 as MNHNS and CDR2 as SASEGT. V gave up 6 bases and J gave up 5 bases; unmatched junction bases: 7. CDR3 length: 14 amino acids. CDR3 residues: CASRPGQGDNEQFF. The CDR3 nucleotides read TGTGCCAGCAGGCCAGGGCAGGGGGACAATGAGCAGTTCTTC.

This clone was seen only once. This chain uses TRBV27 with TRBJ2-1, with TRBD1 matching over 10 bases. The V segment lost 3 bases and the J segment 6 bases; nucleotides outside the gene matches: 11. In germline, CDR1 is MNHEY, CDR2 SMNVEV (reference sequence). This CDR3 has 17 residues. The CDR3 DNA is TGTGCCAGCAGTTTTGCCCGACCGGGACAGGGGAGCAATGAGCAGTTCTTC. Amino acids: CASSFARPGQGSNEQFF.

For the CDR3, the DNA is TGTGCCAGCAGTCCAACAACAGCGGCAGAGACCCAGTACTTC. Protein product: CASSPTTAAETQYF. V and J are TRBV28 and TRBJ2-5; D may be TRBD2 (5 bases). The CDR3 is 14 residues long. V was pared by 5 bases and J by 4 bases, with 14 bases between. Germline CDR1 reads MDHEN; CDR2 reads SYDVKM.

The CDR3 is CATRWTGANTGELFF. DNA of the CDR3: TGTGCCACCAGGTGGACAGGGGCGAACACCGGGGAGCTGTTTTTT. The V call is TRBV24-1, the J call TRBJ2-2, with 9 positions matching TRBD1. The CDR3 is 15 amino acids. CDR1 is KGHDR, CDR2 SFDVKD, per germline. The junction had 2 bases not matched to a gene; V was cut back by 7 bases and J by 0 bases.

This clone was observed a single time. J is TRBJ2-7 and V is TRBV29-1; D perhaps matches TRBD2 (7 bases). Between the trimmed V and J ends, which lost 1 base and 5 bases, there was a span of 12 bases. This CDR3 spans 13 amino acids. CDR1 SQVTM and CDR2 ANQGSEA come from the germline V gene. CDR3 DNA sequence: TGCAGCGTTGAAGTAACCGGGGGGCACGAGCAGTACTTC. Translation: CSVEVTGGHEQYF.